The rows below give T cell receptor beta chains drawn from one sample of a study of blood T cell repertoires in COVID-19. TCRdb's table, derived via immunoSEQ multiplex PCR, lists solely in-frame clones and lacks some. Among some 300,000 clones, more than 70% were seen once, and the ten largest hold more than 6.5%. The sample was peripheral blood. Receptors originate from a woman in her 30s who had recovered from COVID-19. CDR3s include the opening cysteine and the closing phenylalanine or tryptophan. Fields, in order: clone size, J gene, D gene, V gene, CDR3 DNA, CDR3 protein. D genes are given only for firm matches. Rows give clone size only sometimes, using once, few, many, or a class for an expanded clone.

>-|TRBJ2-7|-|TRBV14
TGTGCCAGCAGCCAAGATCGGGAGACAGTCCAGTACTTC
CASSQDRETVQYF
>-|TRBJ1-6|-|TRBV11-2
TGTGCCAGCAGCTTAAGGGGCTCCTATAATTCACCCCTCCACTTT
CASSLRGSYNSPLHF
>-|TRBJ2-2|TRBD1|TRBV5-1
TGCGCCAGCAGGCGGACAGGGACGACCGGGGAGCTGTTTTTT
CASRRTGTTGELFF
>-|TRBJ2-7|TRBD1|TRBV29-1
TGCAGCGGGAGGACAGGGGCCGGGGAGCAGTACTTC
CSGRTGAGEQYF
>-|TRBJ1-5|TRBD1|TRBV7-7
TGTGCCAGCAGCTTGCTACAGGGGATGGGGAATCAGCCCCAGCATTTT
CASSLLQGMGNQPQHF
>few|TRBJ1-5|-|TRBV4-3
TGCGCCAGCAGCCAAGATATTAAGGGAGATCAGCCCCAGCATTTT
CASSQDIKGDQPQHF
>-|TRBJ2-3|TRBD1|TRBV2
TGTGCCAGCAGTTCCTACAGGGGGCTCACAGATACGCAGTATTTT
CASSSYRGLTDTQYF
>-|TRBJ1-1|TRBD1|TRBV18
TGTGCCAGCTCTCCCGGACAGGGAGGTAACACTGAAGCTTTCTTT
CASSPGQGGNTEAFF
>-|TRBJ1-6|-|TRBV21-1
TGTGCCAGCAGCAAGCCGGACAGGGGGCGAAATTCACCCCTCCACTTT
CASSKPDRGRNSPLHF
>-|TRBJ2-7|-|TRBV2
TGTGCCAGCAGTCCACTTACCGGGACAAAAACCTACGAGCAGTACTTC
CASSPLTGTKTYEQYF
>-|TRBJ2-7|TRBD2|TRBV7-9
TGTGCCAGCAGCTTATCGCCTAGCGGGGGGCTATACTCCTACGAGCAGTACTTC
CASSLSPSGGLYSYEQYF
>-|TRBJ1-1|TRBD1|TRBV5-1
TGCGCCAGCAGCTTGGGACGACAGGGGGGTTACACTGAAGCTTTCTTT
CASSLGRQGGYTEAFF
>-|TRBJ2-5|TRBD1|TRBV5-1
TGCGCCAGCAGCTTATATGACAGGGGTGGACAAGAGACCCAGTACTTC
CASSLYDRGGQETQYF
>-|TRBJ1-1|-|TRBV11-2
TGTGCCAGCAGCTTACCTCAGAGGACTGAAGCTTTCTTT
CASSLPQRTEAFF
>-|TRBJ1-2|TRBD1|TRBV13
TGTGCCAGCAGCCGCAAGGGGACAGGGGGACGTTATAGCTACACCTTC
CASSRKGTGGRYSYTF
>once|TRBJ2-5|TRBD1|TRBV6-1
TGTGCCAGCAGTGAAGGACAGGGACGTGGGGAGACCCAGTACTTC
CASSEGQGRGETQYF
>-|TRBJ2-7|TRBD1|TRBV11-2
TGTGCCAGCAGCTCGGGTGACAGGGTAGTATACGAGCAGTACTTC
CASSSGDRVVYEQYF
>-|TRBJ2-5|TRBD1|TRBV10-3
TGTGCCATCAGTGAAGGACAGGGAGAGACCCAGTACTTC
CAISEGQGETQYF
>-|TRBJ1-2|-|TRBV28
TGTGCCAGCAGTTTATCCCCAGCAGGGGTTCATGGCTACACCTTC
CASSLSPAGVHGYTF
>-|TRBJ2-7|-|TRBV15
TGTGCCACCAGCAGAGATTCAGATGTTTCGGAGCAGTACTTC
CATSRDSDVSEQYF
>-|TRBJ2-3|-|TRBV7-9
TGTGCCAGCAGCCCAACAATAACAGGTCGTTATACGCAGTATTTT
CASSPTITGRYTQYF
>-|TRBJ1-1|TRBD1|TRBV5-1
TGCGCCAGCAGCTGGGGATACCAAGTGGGACAGATGAACACTGAAGCTTTCTTT
CASSWGYQVGQMNTEAFF
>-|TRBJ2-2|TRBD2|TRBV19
TGTGCCAGTAGTAGAGGACTAGCGGGGGGTTATACCGGGGAGCTGTTTTTT
CASSRGLAGGYTGELFF